The 25 T cell receptor beta chains presented below share a single source sample, sequenced in a study of T cells after yellow fever vaccination. TCRdb re-analysed the 5' RACE reads in MiXCR, keeping a single row per CDR3 protein. The sample contains 120,000 or so distinct CDR3 sequences, around 9.8% of which appear only once. This specimen was CD8+ T cells sorted from PBMCs, taken on the day of the yellow fever booster vaccination. The receptors were gathered from a man aged 18 to 29 who received the YFV17D yellow fever vaccine.

This clonotype was detected ten times or more. The chain combines TRBV29-1 with TRBJ2-7; 12 bases are a match to TRBD1. V shed 4 bases and J 3 bases; nucleotides not matched to a gene: 7. The V gene's germline CDR1 is SQVTM and CDR2 ANQGSEA. The CDR3 loop spans 15 amino acids. The CDR3 nucleotides read TGCAGCGTTGGGGCCGGGACAGGGGGCCACTACGAGCAGTACTTC. Its protein is CSVGAGTGGHYEQYF.

The V call is TRBV18, the J call TRBJ1-2; D is possibly TRBD1 (5 bases). The germline V and J ends were trimmed by 0 bases and 3 bases, with 14 bases remaining between them. Germline loops: CDR1 KGHSH, CDR2 LQKENI. CDR3 size: 16 residues. CDR3: CASSPPGAESDYGYTF. The CDR3 DNA reads TGTGCCAGCTCACCACCTGGGGCCGAGTCCGACTATGGCTACACCTTC. Full variable domain (rest looked up from reference TRBV18 and TRBJ1-2): NAGVMQNPRHLVRRRGQEARLRCSPMKGHSHVYWYRQLPEEGLKFMVYLQKENIIDESGMPKERFSAEFPKEGPSILRIQQVVRGDSAAYFCASSPPGAESDYGYTFGSGTRLTVV.

This clonotype has a handful of counts. The chain combines TRBV7-9 with TRBJ1-1; a weak D match, TRBD1 (5 bases). The CDR3 sequence is 14 residues long. The ends were cut back, 5 bases at V and 4 bases at J, with 14 bases in the middle. Germline-derived CDR1 and CDR2 are SEHNR and FQNEAQ (reference sequence). CDR3 region: CASSPGGGVTEAFF. The CDR3 coding sequence is TGTGCCAGCAGCCCTGGGGGAGGGGTCACTGAAGCTTTCTTT.

The chain recombines TRBV4-3 with TRBJ2-3; 7 bases agree with TRBD2. This CDR3 comprises 16 residues. The V segment lost 4 bases and the J segment 4 bases; nucleotides outside the gene matches: 11. Looked up from germline, CDR1 is LGHNA and CDR2 is YSLEER. This CDR3 reads CASSRSLSGAPDTQYF. The CDR3 region has the DNA TGCGCCAGCAGCCGATCTCTGAGCGGGGCCCCAGATACGCAGTATTTT.

This clonotype was recorded a few times. The V call is TRBV7-3, the J call TRBJ2-3, with TRBD1 matching over 7 bases. CDR1 is SGHTA, CDR2 FQGTGA, per germline. The CDR3 runs 18 residues. V was pared by 0 bases and J by 5 bases, with 14 bases of the junction left unmatched. Here the CDR3 DNA reads TGTGCCAGCAGCTTAACCCCCTATGGGGACAGTACACAAGATACGCAGTATTTT. Protein product: CASSLTPYGDSTQDTQYF. The entire variable domain, with the rest obtained from reference TRBV7-3 and TRBJ2-3, is as follows: GAGVSQTPSNKVTEKGKYVELRCDPISGHTALYWYRQSLGQGPEFLIYFQGTGAADDSGLPNDRFFAVRPEGSVSTLKIQRTERGDSAVYLCASSLTPYGDSTQDTQYFGPGTRLTVL.

This clonotype was picked up many times. The rearrangement joins TRBV7-6 to TRBJ2-1; 9 bases map to TRBD1. Germline V gene sequence: CDR1 SGHVS, CDR2 FNYEAQ. The CDR3 spans 13 residues. Germline trimming cut 5 bases from V and 15 bases from J; bases unmatched to any gene: 11. The CDR3 loop reads CASSPHPGTGTFF. The DNA of the CDR3 is TGTGCCAGCAGCCCACACCCCGGGACAGGGACGTTCTTC.

This clonotype turned up a few times. The chain has TRBV6-5 and TRBJ1-2; 11 bases match TRBD1. V shed 7 bases, J shed 2 bases, and the junction held 9 bases outside the gene matches. There are 16 residues in the CDR3. Per germline, CDR1 MNHEY and CDR2 SVGAGI. The CDR3 DNA reads TGTGCCAGCAAAGGGACAGGGGGTTCTAAGAACTATGGCTACACCTTC. Protein product: CASKGTGGSKNYGYTF.

V usage is TRBV6-5 and J usage is TRBJ2-6; no reliable D call. Germline-derived CDR1 and CDR2 are MNHEY and SVGAGI. Trimming took 0 bases from V and 0 from J, leaving 3 bases between them. The CDR3 runs to 15 residues. The CDR3 is CASSYSNSGANVLTF. CDR3 nucleotide sequence: TGTGCCAGCAGTTACTCCAACTCTGGGGCCAACGTCCTGACTTTC.

The chain recombines TRBV5-4 with TRBJ2-1; 7 bases align to TRBD2. J gave up 8 bases and V 3 bases, and 11 bases lay outside the gene matches. CDR1 and CDR2 (germline): SGHNT, YYREEE (reference sequence). The CDR3 is 15 residues long. The CDR3 DNA reads as TGTGCCAGCAGCTGGGCCGGGGGGAAGTGGGATGAGCAGTTCTTC. Its protein product is CASSWAGGKWDEQFF.

This clonotype showed up just a few times. This chain connects TRBV12-3 or TRBV12-4 to TRBJ2-5; D perhaps matches TRBD1 (7 bases). CDR3 size: 16 residues. Trimming removed 2 bases at V and 5 bases at J, with 18 bases between. This CDR3 reads CASSLLVSGGKETQYF. CDR3 DNA: TGTGCCAGCAGTTTACTCGTGTCAGGGGGGAAGGAGACCCAGTACTTC.

The CDR3 DNA is TGCAGTGCTAGGCTCTTCACCGGGGAGCAGTACGTC. Translated, it gives CSARLFTGEQYV. This rearrangement joins TRBV20-1 to TRBJ2-7; D remains unclear. With 3 bases removed from V and 7 bases from J, the gap between germline ends came to 13 bases. The CDR3 is 12 amino acids. Per the germline V gene, CDR1 is DFQATT and CDR2 is SNEGSKA (reference sequence).

This clonotype occurred many times. In nucleotides, the CDR3 is TGTGCCAGCAGCTTAGAAGGGGGCTACGAGCAGTACTTC. This codes for CASSLEGGYEQYF. The chain has TRBV11-2 and TRBJ2-7, with D possibly matching TRBD1 (6 bases). With 0 bases removed from V and 3 bases from J, the gap between germline ends came to 6 bases. CDR1 and CDR2 from the germline V gene are SGHAT and FQNNGV. This CDR3 comprises 13 residues.

This clonotype was counted ten times or more. The gene calls are TRBV4-1 and TRBJ2-3; TRBD2 agrees at 9 bases. Germline V gene sequence: CDR1 MGHRA, CDR2 YSYEKL. This CDR3 spans 16 amino acids. Unmatched junction bases numbered 8, after V lost 5 bases and J lost 2 bases. CDR3 loop: CASSTLSGGATDTQYF. The CDR3 coding sequence is TGCGCCAGCAGCACCCTTAGCGGGGGAGCCACAGATACGCAGTATTTT.

This clonotype is labeled medium-sized. This sequence joins TRBV30 and TRBJ2-7; weak D call: TRBD1 (5 bases). Germline CDR1 is GTSNPN and CDR2 is SVGIG (reference sequence). The CDR3 extends over 13 amino acids. Trimming pared 0 bases from V and 4 bases from J, leaving 10 bases between. In DNA form, the CDR3 reads TGTGCCTGGAGTGTACAGGTCCAGTACGAGCAGTACTTC. Protein: CAWSVQVQYEQYF.

The chain carries TRBV6-1 and TRBJ2-2; TRBD1 might be the D (5 bases). Trimming took 6 bases from V and 4 from J, leaving 12 bases between them. Looked up from germline, CDR1 is MNHNS and CDR2 is SASEGT. The CDR3 has 14 amino acids. As DNA, the CDR3 is TGTGCCAGCAGAGCAGGGTTTGGCACCGGGGAGCTGTTTTTT. It yields the protein CASRAGFGTGELFF.

V is TRBV6-2 or TRBV6-3 and J is TRBJ2-7; D ambiguous. Germline V gene lookup returns CDR1 MNHEY and CDR2 SVGEGT. V lost 0 bases and J lost 0, with 12 bases in between. The length of the CDR3 is 16 residues. The CDR3 reads CASSYSTVGSSYEQYF. CDR3 nucleotides: TGTGCCAGCAGTTACTCGACGGTCGGAAGCTCCTACGAGCAGTACTTC.

The V gene is TRBV4-3, the J gene TRBJ2-2; TRBD2 matches 10 bases. The length of the CDR3 is 17 residues. Germline trimming cut 2 bases from V and 2 bases from J; bases unmatched to any gene: 5. CDR1 LGHNA and CDR2 YSLEER come from the germline V gene. CDR3 coding DNA: TGCGCCAGCAGCCAATACAGCGGGGGGGCCAACACCGGGGAGCTGTTTTTT. Its translation: CASSQYSGGANTGELFF.

The table lists this clonotype with many counts. J is TRBJ1-4 and V is TRBV7-9; D ambiguous. The V end was cut by 0 bases, the J end by 5 bases, with 10 bases between. Per the germline V gene, CDR1 is SEHNR and CDR2 is FQNEAQ (reference sequence). The CDR3 covers 15 residues. As DNA, the CDR3 is TGTGCCAGCAGCTTAGCCGGCAGTCCAAATGAAAAACTGTTTTTT. It specifies CASSLAGSPNEKLFF.

The CDR3 reads CASRGAYQPQHF. CDR3 nucleotide sequence: TGTGCCAGCAGGGGGGCCTATCAGCCCCAGCATTTT. This chain connects TRBV2 to TRBJ1-5, with D perhaps matching TRBD1 (6 bases). Trimming stripped 6 bases from V and 5 bases from J, with 8 bases between. Germline loops: CDR1 SNHLY, CDR2 FYNNEI. CDR3 size: 12 residues.

The chain is built from TRBV9 and TRBJ1-1; perhaps TRBD1 as D (6 bases). The CDR3 has 13 residues. The germline gives CDR1 SGDLS, CDR2 YYNGEE. V was cut by 6 bases and J by 4 bases, with 13 bases left in between. The CDR3 DNA reads as TGTGCCAGCACCCCGGCAGGGGTCACTGAAGCTTTCTTT. Protein: CASTPAGVTEAFF.

The table lists this clonotype with a few counts. The chain has TRBV20-1 and TRBJ2-1; D might be TRBD1 or TRBD2, each matching 5 bases. Germline V lookup: CDR1 DFQATT, CDR2 SNEGSKA (reference sequence). V lost 1 base and J 7 bases, leaving 11 bases between the germline ends. CDR3 length: 13 residues. The CDR3 region is CSARAGPRNEQFF. As DNA, the CDR3 is TGCAGTGCTAGAGCGGGGCCAAGGAATGAGCAGTTCTTC.

This chain's CDR3 is CASSWDFTDTQYF. The CDR3 DNA follows: TGTGCCAGCAGCTGGGACTTCACAGATACGCAGTATTTT. This chain connects TRBV7-9 to TRBJ2-3, with D maybe TRBD2 (6 bases). The CDR3 length is 13 residues. Per germline, CDR1 SEHNR and CDR2 FQNEAQ (reference sequence). Trimming took 4 bases from V and 2 from J, leaving 7 bases between them. Drawing the rest from reference TRBV7-9 and TRBJ2-3, the complete variable domain is DTGVSQNPRHKITKRGQNVTFRCDPISEHNRLYWYRQTLGQGPEFLTYFQNEAQLEKSRLLSDRFSAERPKGSFSTLEIQRTEQGDSAMYLCASSWDFTDTQYFGPGTRLTVL.

This clonotype was seen a handful of times. CDR3 region: CASSSRVNEQYF. Written as DNA, the CDR3 is TGTGCCAGCAGTTCCAGGGTCAACGAGCAGTACTTC. The V call is TRBV27, the J call TRBJ2-7, with D possibly matching TRBD1 (5 bases). Germline V gene lookup returns CDR1 MNHEY and CDR2 SMNVEV (reference sequence). The V end lost 4 bases, the J end lost 5 bases, and 9 bases lay between the germline ends. The CDR3 has 12 residues.

A few counts support this clonotype. The rearrangement joins TRBV2 to TRBJ1-6; D unresolved. Deletions cut 1 base from V and 0 bases from J, with 7 bases between. The CDR3 is made up of 16 amino acids. CDR1 and CDR2 from the germline V gene are SNHLY and FYNNEI. CDR3 nucleotides: TGTGCCAGCAGTGAAGACCGCCGCTCCTATAATTCACCCCTCCACTTT. Amino acid sequence: CASSEDRRSYNSPLHF. Supplemented by reference TRBV2 and TRBJ1-6, the full variable domain reads EPEVTQTPSHQVTQMGQEVILRCVPISNHLYFYWYRQILGQKVEFLVSFYNNEISEKSEIFDDQFSVERPDGSNFTLKIRSTKLEDSAMYFCASSEDRRSYNSPLHFGNGTRLTVT.

V and J are TRBV20-1 and TRBJ2-2; 7 bases agree with TRBD1. This CDR3 region has 16 residues. In germline, CDR1 is DFQATT, CDR2 SNEGSKA (reference sequence). After removal of 0 bases from V and 5 bases from J, the junction contained 9 bases not matched to a gene. DNA for the CDR3: TGCAGTGCTAGAGATGGGGGACAGCCCATGACCGGGGAGCTGTTTTTT. Its translation: CSARDGGQPMTGELFF.